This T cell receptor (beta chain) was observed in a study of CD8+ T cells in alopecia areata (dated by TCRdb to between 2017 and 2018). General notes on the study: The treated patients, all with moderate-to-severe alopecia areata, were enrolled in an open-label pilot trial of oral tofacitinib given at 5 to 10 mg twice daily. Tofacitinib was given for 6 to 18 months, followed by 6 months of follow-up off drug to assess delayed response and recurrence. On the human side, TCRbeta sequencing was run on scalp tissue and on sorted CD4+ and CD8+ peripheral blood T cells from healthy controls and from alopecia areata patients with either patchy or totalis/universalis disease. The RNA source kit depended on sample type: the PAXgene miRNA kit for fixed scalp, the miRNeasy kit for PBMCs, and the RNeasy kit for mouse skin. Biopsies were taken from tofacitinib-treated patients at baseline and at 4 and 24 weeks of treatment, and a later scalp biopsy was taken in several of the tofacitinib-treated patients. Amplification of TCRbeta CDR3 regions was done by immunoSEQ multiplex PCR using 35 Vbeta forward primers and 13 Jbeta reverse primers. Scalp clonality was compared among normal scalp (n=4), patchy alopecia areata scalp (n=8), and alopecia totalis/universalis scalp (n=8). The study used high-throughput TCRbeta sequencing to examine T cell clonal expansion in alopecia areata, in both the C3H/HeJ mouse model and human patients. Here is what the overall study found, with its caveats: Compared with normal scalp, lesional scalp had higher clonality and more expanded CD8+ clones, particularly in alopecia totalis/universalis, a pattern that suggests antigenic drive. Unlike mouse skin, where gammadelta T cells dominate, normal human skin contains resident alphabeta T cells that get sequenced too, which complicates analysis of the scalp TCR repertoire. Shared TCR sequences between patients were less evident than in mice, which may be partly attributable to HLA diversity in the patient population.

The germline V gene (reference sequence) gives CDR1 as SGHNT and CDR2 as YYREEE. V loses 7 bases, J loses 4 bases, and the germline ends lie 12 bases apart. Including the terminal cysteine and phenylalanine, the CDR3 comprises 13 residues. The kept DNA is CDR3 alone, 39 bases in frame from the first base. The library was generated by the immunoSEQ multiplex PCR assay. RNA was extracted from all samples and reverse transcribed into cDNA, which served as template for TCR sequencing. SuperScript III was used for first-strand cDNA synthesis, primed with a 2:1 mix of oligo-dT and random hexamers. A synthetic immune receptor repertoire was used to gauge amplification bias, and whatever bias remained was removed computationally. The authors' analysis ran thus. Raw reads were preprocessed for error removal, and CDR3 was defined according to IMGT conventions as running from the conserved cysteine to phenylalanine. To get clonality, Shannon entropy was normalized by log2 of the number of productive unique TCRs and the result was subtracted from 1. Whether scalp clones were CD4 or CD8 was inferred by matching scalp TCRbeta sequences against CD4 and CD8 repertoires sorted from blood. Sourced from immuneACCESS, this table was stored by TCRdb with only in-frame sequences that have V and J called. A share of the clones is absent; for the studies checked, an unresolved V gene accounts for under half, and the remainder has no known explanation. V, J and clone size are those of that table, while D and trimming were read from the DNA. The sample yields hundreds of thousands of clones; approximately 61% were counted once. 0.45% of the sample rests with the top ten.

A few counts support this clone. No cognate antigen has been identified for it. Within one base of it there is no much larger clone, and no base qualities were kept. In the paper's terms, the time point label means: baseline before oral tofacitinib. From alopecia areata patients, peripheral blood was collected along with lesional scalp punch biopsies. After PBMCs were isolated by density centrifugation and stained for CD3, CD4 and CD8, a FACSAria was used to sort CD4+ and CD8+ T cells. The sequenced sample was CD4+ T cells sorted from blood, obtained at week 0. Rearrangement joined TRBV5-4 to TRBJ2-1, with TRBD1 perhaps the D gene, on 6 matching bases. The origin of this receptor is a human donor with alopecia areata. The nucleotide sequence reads TGTGCCAGCCGGGACATAATGTACAATGAGCAGTTCTTC. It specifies CASRDIMYNEQFF.